A single sample is the source of the 18 T cell receptor beta chains below, sequenced in a study of blood T cell repertoires in COVID-19. Generated by immunoSEQ multiplex PCR, the TCRdb table keeps only in-frame clones and is missing some. The top ten clones hold 6% to 7.5% of a sample with some 74,000 clones, 70% to 90% of them seen once. The specimen was peripheral blood. Receptor source: a woman over 75 with acute or convalescent COVID-19.

The rearrangement joins TRBV18 to TRBJ1-6, with D tentatively TRBD1 (5 bases). The V gene's germline CDR1 is KGHSH and CDR2 LQKENI. The CDR3 is 15 residues long. V lost 6 bases and J 10 bases, leaving 19 bases between the germline ends. Here the CDR3 reads CASSPSGVDGSPLHF. CDR3 nucleotide sequence: TGTGCCAGCTCCCCTTCGGGGGTGGACGGATCACCCCTCCACTTT.

This chain connects TRBV19 to TRBJ1-5, with 8 bases that match TRBD1. The V gene's germline CDR1 is LNHDA and CDR2 SQIVND (reference sequence). With 8 bases clipped from V and 1 base from J, the junction kept 10 bases outside the gene matches. This CDR3 region has 16 residues. This chain's CDR3 is CASSNQGAQSNQPQHF. The CDR3 DNA is TGTGCCAGTTCCAACCAGGGGGCGCAGAGCAATCAGCCCCAGCATTTT.

The chain links TRBV11-3 to TRBJ2-1; no reliable D call. CDR1 is SGHNT and CDR2 is YENEEA in the germline V gene. The CDR3 totals 17 residues. Deletions cut 1 base from V and 0 bases from J, with 13 bases between. DNA for the CDR3: TGTGCCAGCAGCTTAGCCCCGTCACAGAGCTCCTACAATGAGCAGTTCTTC. It encodes CASSLAPSQSSYNEQFF.

The chain combines TRBV4-1 with TRBJ1-2; no firm D call. CDR3 length equals 13 residues. Trimming removed 1 base at V and 8 bases at J, with 11 bases between. Germline CDR1 is MGHRA and CDR2 is YSYEKL. The CDR3 is CASSQGRSSGYTF. The CDR3 DNA sequence: TGCGCCAGCAGCCAAGGTCGGTCGAGCGGCTACACCTTC.

The rearrangement uses TRBV30 and TRBJ1-6, with D tentatively TRBD1 (5 bases). This CDR3 spans 13 amino acids. The germline CDR1 and CDR2 sequences are GTSNPN and SVGIG (reference sequence). V lost 4 bases, J lost 6 bases, and 10 bases lay in between. For the CDR3, the DNA is TGTGCCTGGAAGTGGGGCTTTAATTCACCCCTCCACTTT. This codes for CAWKWGFNSPLHF.

This clone was detected only a few times. This rearrangement joins TRBV6-6 to TRBJ2-7, with 8 bases lining up with TRBD1. The CDR3 loop spans 14 amino acids. The germline gives CDR1 MNHNY, CDR2 SVGAGI (reference sequence). The ends lost 6 bases at V and 2 bases at J; junction bases unmatched: 6. CDR3: CASSRDRLTYEQYF. CDR3 coding DNA: TGTGCCAGCAGCCGGGACAGGCTAACCTACGAGCAGTACTTC.

The chain links TRBV5-6 to TRBJ2-6; the D is unclear. The V and J ends lost 3 bases and 0 bases respectively, with 7 bases between them. The CDR3 runs 15 residues. The germline V gene has CDR1 SGHDT and CDR2 YYEEEE. CDR3 region: CASSSPSSGANVLTF. In DNA, the CDR3 is TGTGCCAGCAGCTCACCTAGCTCTGGGGCCAACGTCCTGACTTTC.

J is TRBJ1-2 and V is TRBV15; D not certain. Between the trimmed V and J ends, which lost 1 base and 2 bases, there was a span of 5 bases. In germline, CDR1 is LNHNV, CDR2 YYDKDF (reference sequence). This CDR3 region has 13 residues. The CDR3, as DNA: TGTGCCACCAGCAGAGTTCAGAACTATGGCTACACCTTC. This sequence encodes CATSRVQNYGYTF.

This sequence joins TRBV10-3 and TRBJ1-2, with a weak D call TRBD1 (5 bases). The germline V gene encodes CDR1 ENHRY and CDR2 SYGVKD. The CDR3 totals 14 residues. Trimming pared 2 bases from V and 4 bases from J, leaving 11 bases between. CDR3 loop: CAISEGGEVYGYTF. The CDR3, as DNA: TGTGCCATCAGTGAGGGAGGGGAAGTCTATGGCTACACCTTC.

The chain links TRBV18 to TRBJ2-2, with TRBD1 as a possible D gene (5 bases). V lost 3 bases and J 6 bases, leaving 8 bases between the germline ends. CDR1 KGHSH and CDR2 LQKENI come from the germline V gene. This CDR3 comprises 13 residues. The CDR3 is CASSPQGAGELFF. Here the CDR3 DNA reads TGTGCCAGCTCACCGCAAGGGGCCGGGGAGCTGTTTTTT.

This clone turned up a few times. The same CDR3 is also encoded by other DNA sequences in this sample. The chain joins TRBV4-3 to TRBJ1-2; TRBD1 aligns across 12 bases. The V and J ends lost 1 base and 4 bases, in that order; junction bases with no gene match: 10. The CDR3 spans 18 residues. Germline-derived CDR1 and CDR2 are LGHNA and YSLEER. The CDR3 DNA follows: TGCGCCAGCAGCCAAGTCATCCCGGGACAGGGGGCGGGCTATGGCTACACCTTC. Translated: CASSQVIPGQGAGYGYTF.

This chain joins TRBV7-3 and TRBJ2-1; the D is unclear. Germline assignment: CDR1 SGHTA and CDR2 FQGTGA. CDR3 size: 15 residues. V lost 1 base, J lost 6 bases, and 13 bases lay in between. The CDR3 protein is CASSLIPVIGNEQFF. The CDR3 bases are TGTGCCAGCAGCTTAATCCCCGTTATCGGCAATGAGCAGTTCTTC.

The V gene is TRBV7-3, the J gene TRBJ2-2; possible D gene TRBD2, 6 bases. Per germline, CDR1 SGHTA and CDR2 FQGTGA. V was trimmed by 7 bases and J by 0 bases, leaving 15 bases between them. This CDR3 region has 16 residues. DNA of the CDR3: TGTGCCAGCACCCGAATTGGGGGGACGAACACCGGGGAGCTGTTTTTT. Translated, it gives CASTRIGGTNTGELFF. The full variable domain, rest sourced from reference TRBV7-3 and TRBJ2-2, is GAGVSQTPSNKVTEKGKYVELRCDPISGHTALYWYRQSLGQGPEFLIYFQGTGAADDSGLPNDRFFAVRPEGSVSTLKIQRTERGDSAVYLCASTRIGGTNTGELFFGEGSRLTVL.

This clone was picked up one time. The gene calls are TRBV5-1 and TRBJ1-4; a possible D gene is TRBD1 (5 bases). This CDR3 comprises 15 residues. Germline loops: CDR1 SGHRS, CDR2 YFSETQ. V lost 4 bases, J lost 7 bases, and 17 bases lay in between. The CDR3 reads CASSPGGGSIEKLFF. CDR3 DNA: TGCGCCAGCAGCCCTGGGGGGGGATCGATTGAAAAACTGTTTTTT.

V usage is TRBV30 and J usage is TRBJ1-5, with D unresolved. The length of the CDR3 is 13 residues. Germline CDR1 is GTSNPN and CDR2 is SVGIG (reference sequence). Between the trimmed V and J ends, which lost 2 bases and 0 bases, there was a span of 5 bases. The CDR3 DNA reads as TGTGCCTGGAGTACAGATAGCAATCAGCCCCAGCATTTT. It translates to CAWSTDSNQPQHF.

The chain employs TRBV14 and TRBJ1-6, with D tentatively TRBD1 (5 bases). The CDR3 totals 13 residues. The V gene's germline CDR1 is SGHDN and CDR2 FVKESK. With 3 bases removed from V and 7 bases from J, the gap between germline ends came to 7 bases. The CDR3 region has the DNA TGTGCCAGCAGCCAGAACAGGAATTCACCCCTCCACTTT. It translates to CASSQNRNSPLHF.

This sequence joins TRBV7-9 and TRBJ2-3; 13 bases line up with TRBD2. The CDR3 runs 20 residues. Germline CDR1 reads SEHNR; CDR2 reads FQNEAQ (reference sequence). Trimming took 5 bases from V and 1 from J; bases not matched to a gene: 15. The DNA of the CDR3 is TGTGCCAGCAGCAATCCCAGGACTAGCGGGAGTTGGTATGGCACAGATACGCAGTATTTT. Protein product: CASSNPRTSGSWYGTDTQYF.

The chain combines TRBV19 with TRBJ2-5; 8 bases agree with TRBD1. Trimming cost V 5 bases and J 5 bases; bases outside gene matches: 4. CDR3 size: 13 residues. Germline V CDR1 and CDR2: LNHDA, SQIVND (reference sequence). The CDR3 nucleotides are TGTGCCAGTAGTCAGGGGGCCGGCGAGACCCAGTACTTC. Encoded protein: CASSQGAGETQYF. Looking up the rest from reference TRBV19 and TRBJ2-5 gives the full variable domain: DGGITQSPKYLFRKEGQNVTLSCEQNLNHDAMYWYRQDPGQGLRLIYYSQIVNDFQKGDIAEGYSVSREKKESFPLTVTSAQKNPTAFYLCASSQGAGETQYFGPGTRLLVL.